These T cell receptor beta chains were read from a single sample in a study of T cell repertoires in cytomegalovirus infection. Their recognized antigens are unknown. TCRdb redid the calling of the reads with MiXCR, one entry per CDR3 protein. The table includes hundreds of thousands of distinct CDR3 sequences, approximately 46% detected once. The sample here was cultured PBMCs, taken from culture after CMV antigen stimulation. The receptor set was obtained from a human donor in good health (CMV status not recorded). Some clones in this sample may be carry-over from other donors' samples. CDR3s include the opening cysteine and the closing phenylalanine or tryptophan. Clone size is not always given. Where it is, it says once, few, many or a class for expanded clones.

J gene: TRBJ2-1; V gene: TRBV7-2; clone size: few; CDR3 protein: CASSSQGTGDNEQFF
J gene: TRBJ2-7; V gene: TRBV4-1; clone size: few; CDR3 protein: CASSRWLAGVSYEQYF
J gene: TRBJ2-3; V gene: TRBV7-6; clone size: NA; CDR3 protein: CASSQVASTTDTQYF
J gene: TRBJ2-2; V gene: TRBV7-2; clone size: NA; CDR3 protein: CASSTWTGTGTGELFF
J gene: TRBJ2-1; V gene: TRBV7-2; clone size: many; CDR3 protein: CASSPSRNEQFF
J gene: TRBJ1-1; V gene: TRBV6-1; clone size: NA; CDR3 protein: CASRQGRHTEAFF
J gene: TRBJ2-1; V gene: TRBV28; clone size: many; CDR3 protein: CASSPPGDYNEQFF
J gene: TRBJ1-1; V gene: TRBV5-4; clone size: NA; CDR3 protein: CASSAEQMNTEAFF
J gene: TRBJ2-7; V gene: TRBV7-2; clone size: few; CDR3 protein: CASSVRTAYEQYF
J gene: TRBJ2-4; V gene: TRBV6-2/TRBV6-3; clone size: NA; CDR3 protein: CASSYSAVAKNIQYF
J gene: TRBJ1-5; V gene: TRBV19; clone size: NA; CDR3 protein: CASSTSPSRNQPQHF
J gene: TRBJ1-1; V gene: TRBV27; clone size: few; CDR3 protein: CASGLGDSQAFF
J gene: TRBJ1-4; V gene: TRBV19; clone size: NA; CDR3 protein: CASSIGGGNNEKLFF
J gene: TRBJ2-1; V gene: TRBV27; clone size: NA; CDR3 protein: CASSLGSSNEQFF
J gene: TRBJ2-7; V gene: TRBV6-2/TRBV6-3; clone size: NA; CDR3 protein: CASIGTASYEQYF
J gene: TRBJ1-1; V gene: TRBV11-2; clone size: NA; CDR3 protein: CASSHRQGREVEAFF
J gene: TRBJ2-7; V gene: TRBV6-1; clone size: few; CDR3 protein: CASSVGQSYEQYF
J gene: TRBJ2-1; V gene: TRBV20-1; clone size: NA; CDR3 protein: CSARLGGAQFF
J gene: TRBJ2-2; V gene: TRBV24-1; clone size: NA; CDR3 protein: CATSDPRTGYTGELFF
J gene: TRBJ2-4; V gene: TRBV2; clone size: NA; CDR3 protein: CASRELVRLTKNIQYF
J gene: TRBJ1-4; V gene: TRBV12-3/TRBV12-4; clone size: few; CDR3 protein: CASSIGHGDEKLFF
J gene: TRBJ2-1; V gene: TRBV19; clone size: few; CDR3 protein: CASSMAVGEQFF
J gene: TRBJ2-3; V gene: TRBV20-1; clone size: few; CDR3 protein: CSARGTSGTDTQYF
J gene: TRBJ2-2; V gene: TRBV28; clone size: NA; CDR3 protein: CASSFGGAPGELFF
J gene: TRBJ1-2; V gene: TRBV7-8; clone size: NA; CDR3 protein: CASSFRTGGDGYTF
J gene: TRBJ1-6; V gene: TRBV11-2; clone size: NA; CDR3 protein: CASSKTEMNSPLHF
J gene: TRBJ2-3; V gene: TRBV7-2; clone size: NA; CDR3 protein: CASSLNRGEDTQYF
J gene: TRBJ1-1; V gene: TRBV7-8; clone size: NA; CDR3 protein: CASSLAREYEAFF
J gene: TRBJ2-1; V gene: TRBV6-1; clone size: NA; CDR3 protein: CASDKAVGGGHNEQFF
J gene: TRBJ2-3; V gene: TRBV9; clone size: NA; CDR3 protein: CASSPQGLAGSDTQYF
J gene: TRBJ2-4; V gene: TRBV30; clone size: few; CDR3 protein: CAWSYGVDSKNIQYF
J gene: TRBJ1-4; V gene: TRBV5-5; clone size: NA; CDR3 protein: CASSTGQDISEKLFF
J gene: TRBJ1-2; V gene: TRBV15; clone size: NA; CDR3 protein: CATSRDIGGYGYTF
J gene: TRBJ2-1; V gene: TRBV7-2; clone size: NA; CDR3 protein: CASSPPSGRYNEQFF
J gene: TRBJ2-3; V gene: TRBV4-3; clone size: few; CDR3 protein: CASSQGITDTQYF
J gene: TRBJ2-3; V gene: TRBV7-2; clone size: many; CDR3 protein: CASSSDSVQSNTQYF
J gene: TRBJ1-1; V gene: TRBV6-2/TRBV6-3; clone size: few; CDR3 protein: CASSGPRSMNTEAFF
J gene: TRBJ1-1; V gene: TRBV20-1; clone size: NA; CDR3 protein: CSAPLWGHTEAFF
J gene: TRBJ2-2; V gene: TRBV19; clone size: once; CDR3 protein: CAVQRAINGELFF
J gene: TRBJ2-2; V gene: TRBV7-2; clone size: few; CDR3 protein: CASSFVQGSGELFF
J gene: TRBJ1-1; V gene: TRBV30; clone size: NA; CDR3 protein: CAWSRLDRTNTEAFF
J gene: TRBJ1-2; V gene: TRBV10-3; clone size: NA; CDR3 protein: CAISESTENYGYTF
J gene: TRBJ1-2; V gene: TRBV6-5; clone size: NA; CDR3 protein: CASSYDSLNYGYTF
J gene: TRBJ2-1; V gene: TRBV11-2; clone size: few; CDR3 protein: CASSLDGGRRGEQFF
J gene: TRBJ2-3; V gene: TRBV7-8; clone size: few; CDR3 protein: CASSLMGGSHSTDTQYF
J gene: TRBJ1-2; V gene: TRBV12-3/TRBV12-4; clone size: NA; CDR3 protein: CASSLSRGMYGYTF